What follows describes a single T cell receptor beta chain. No cognate antigen has been identified for it. Being one base from a much bigger clone, this may be a read error. The data stem from a study of blood T cells in healthy people across ages (dated by TCRdb to between 2014 and 2017). About the investigation overall: In model experiments, roughly one uniquely barcoded TCR beta cDNA molecule per two T cells was captured by template switching. Age-related changes in TCR beta repertoire diversity were measured in the study by deep sequencing normalized with unique cDNA molecular identifiers. The donors were divided into four age groups: young (average roughly 17 years), middle-aged (roughly 42), aged (around 67) and long-lived (82). To avoid experimental bias, donors of different ages were randomly spread across the sequencing lanes. Two additional independent replicas of 1 million unique cDNA reads from the same blood draw were analyzed for two donors (one aged 18 to 30 and one aged 80 or older). Results and caveats for the whole study, not just this receptor: Estimates of total diversity based on one million sequenced T cells were considered lower bounds and underestimates. Observed TCR beta diversity per million T cells fell roughly linearly with age, and a significant reduction was already apparent by age roughly 41. Because the CMV infection status of the donors was unknown, age-related changes in expanded clonotypes may potentially have been confounded. Observed TCR beta diversity correlated strongly with the percentage of naive T cells measured by flow cytometry. The long-lived group showed more naive CD4+ T cells, fewer expanded clones and increased TCR diversity than the aged group, suggesting age selection. Because profiling used bulk unsorted PBMCs, naive and antigen-experienced compartments could not be compared conclusively.

Receptor libraries were prepared by 5' RACE. The reads were generated on an Illumina HiSeq 2500. The second PCR ran for about 6 to 11 cycles and used a J-beta primer mix along with a sample-barcoded 5' primer. A unique molecular identifier was introduced onto each TCR beta cDNA molecule by a template-switch 5' adaptor carrying 12 random nucleotides. Each sample yielded at least 2.5 million CDR3-containing paired-end reads. All of the RNA was converted into first-strand cDNA using the Mint cDNA synthesis kit, with a TRBC-specific oligonucleotide serving as the primer. Following uracil-DNA glycosylase treatment, a first 18-cycle PCR with universal primers M1SS and BC2_uni_R was performed on all cDNA. On the study's bioinformatics: For normalization, 1 million high-quality reads, each with a distinct molecular identifier, were randomly selected from each sample. Reads with shared molecular identifiers were discarded instead of being binned into consensus sequences. MiTCR, run with a Q25 quality threshold and the strictest error-elimination algorithm, handled CDR3 identification, clonotype clustering and error correction. Lower-bound total TCR beta diversity was estimated with a nonparametric unseen species model using Euler transformation. TCRdb passed the public sequencing reads through fastp at Q25 and MiXCR, retaining productive beta sequences. For every CDR3 protein sequence, its rows merge into one entry that carries the most common genes and DNA. TCRdb's processing, not the study's, gives the V and J calls here. The sample table shows about 640,000 distinct CDR3 sequences, and approximately 30% are seen once. The ten largest clonotypes hold about 15% of the sample.

From a lookup of the germline V gene, CDR1 and CDR2 are SGHRS and YFSETQ. V is cut back by 0 bases and J by 11 bases, with 16 bases in the junction unmatched. The CDR3 has 16 amino acids, counting the end cysteine and phenylalanine. The DNA shown is the 48-base CDR3, in frame from base 1. The donors were roughly 38 Caucasian individuals from Russia, aged roughly 6 to 90 years, who were systemically healthy. Approximately 10 milliliters of peripheral blood were collected from each donor into EDTA-treated Vacutainer tubes. Ficoll-Paque density-gradient centrifugation was used to isolate PBMCs, with at least 6 million per sample. Trizol reagent was used to extract total RNA from PBMCs, with at least 5 micrograms per sample. For every donor, flow cytometry on a PBMC aliquot measured the percentage of naive CD45RAhigh/CD27high T cells.

This receptor was identified in an elderly woman in good health. Rearrangement joined TRBV5-1 to TRBJ2-5; TRBD2 aligns with 7 central bases. Material for sequencing was blood. The DNA sequence is TGCGCCAGCAGCTTGGTCCTGGGGGGGAGCTCCTACAAGCAGTACTTC. Its protein is CASSLVLGGSSYKQYF.